The T cell receptor (beta chain) described here comes from a study of neurological immune-mediated disorders (dated by TCRdb to about 2019). A note on the overall study: Among the 34 multiple sclerosis patients, relapsing-remitting MS accounted for approximately 31 and secondary progressive MS accounted for 3. Peripheral blood TCR-beta repertoires from HTLV-I-associated myelopathy (HAM/TSP) patients, multiple sclerosis patients and healthy controls were compared by UMI-based sequencing. The approximately 110 TCR-beta libraries included longitudinal samples, technical triplicates and paired sorted CD4+ and CD8+ T-cell subsets alongside PBMC samples. The cohort was made up of 68 subjects, consisting of roughly 15 HAM/TSP patients, approximately 35 multiple sclerosis patients and some 20 healthy controls. Paper-wide results and their limitations: In a phylogenetic analysis, the repertoires of 18 out of 34 MS patients fell into a single cluster of related CDR3 sequences, pointing to a possible signature at the repertoire level. No clinical or MRI features were associated with the MS cluster, and the authors said that larger cohorts are needed. Expanded clones from different subjects shared no identical CDR3 amino acid sequences, which suggests that TCR-beta repertoires were private in all groups. The highest TCR clonal expansion was observed in HAM/TSP patients, whereas the lowest was observed in MS patients, even when compared with healthy controls.

cDNA was synthesized by template-switch 5'RACE using a primer with a 10-nucleotide random unique molecular identifier that tagged each TCR transcript. Each sequencing run produced over 160 million TCR-beta sequences covering 15-18 subjects. Total RNA was extracted with the RNeasy kit. Using the KAPA Real-time Library Amplification kit, TCR-beta VDJ regions were amplified with primers for the TCR constant region and the 5'RACE anchor. A first PCR added sample indexes and Illumina adaptors, after which a second PCR increased the library yield. The roughly 650 bp TCR product was size-selected on a 2% E-gel SizeSelection system after Ampure bead purification. Before pooling, libraries had their quality checked on a Bioanalyzer, their concentration measured with Qubit, and their quantity determined with the Kapa Library Quantification kit. Paired-end 2 x 150 bp sequencing of the libraries was performed on an Illumina HiSeq 2500. To increase sequence diversity, about 24-32% phiX was spiked into each library pool. Under the source paper's analysis protocol: The quality-filtered reads were processed with the UMI-based MiGEC pipeline, whose error correction step removed more than 80% of the raw TCR sequences. VDJ genes were aligned to IMGT germline references, and each clonotype was defined by a unique CDR3 amino acid sequence together with V-J genes. VDJtools evaluated clonal expansion, Shannon diversity and CDR3 relatedness (CalcPairwiseDistances, ClusterSamples); CLCbio workbench built phylogenetic trees. Clones with at least 8 unique UMIs were defined as expanded, with this threshold being based on coefficient-of-variation modelling across technical triplicates. TCRdb took the public reads, trimmed them with fastp at Q25, ran MiXCR for clone calling and kept in-frame beta chains. Every CDR3 protein is listed once, alongside the most common genes and DNA of its rows. The V and J calls, along with clone size, are taken from TCRdb and not from the paper's own processing. Within this sample are roughly 100,000 distinct CDR3 sequences, with 3.5% to 4% of them counted one time only. The top ten clones comprise around 6% of the sample.

The CDR3 measures 15 amino acids from cysteine to phenylalanine. The read is trimmed to its CDR3 DNA, 45 bases read in frame from base 1. Trimming at the junction amounts to 0 bases on V and 2 bases on J, and the germline ends lie 11 bases apart. Reading the germline V gene gives CDR1 MNHEY and CDR2 SVGAGI. This clonotype has at least ten counts. Its antigen is unknown. Base-call qualities are not available, and no considerably larger clone is one nucleotide away. Unsorted PBMC libraries were generated from 2 million PBMCs stored in RNAlater at -80 °C until RNA extraction. Multiple sclerosis patients were enrolled in a US clinical protocol evaluating disease progression by magnetic resonance imaging. Peripheral blood was subjected to Ficoll-Hypaque density gradient centrifugation to isolate PBMCs, which were then cryopreserved in liquid nitrogen.

The chain is assembled from TRBV6-5 and TRBJ2-7; no D gene is confidently identified. The sequencing input was PBMCs. The clonotype originates from a woman aged 18-29 years with multiple sclerosis. This receptor carries the CDR3 CASSYSMGSPYEQYF. DNA sequence: TGTGCCAGCAGTTACTCGATGGGGTCCCCCTACGAGCAGTACTTC.